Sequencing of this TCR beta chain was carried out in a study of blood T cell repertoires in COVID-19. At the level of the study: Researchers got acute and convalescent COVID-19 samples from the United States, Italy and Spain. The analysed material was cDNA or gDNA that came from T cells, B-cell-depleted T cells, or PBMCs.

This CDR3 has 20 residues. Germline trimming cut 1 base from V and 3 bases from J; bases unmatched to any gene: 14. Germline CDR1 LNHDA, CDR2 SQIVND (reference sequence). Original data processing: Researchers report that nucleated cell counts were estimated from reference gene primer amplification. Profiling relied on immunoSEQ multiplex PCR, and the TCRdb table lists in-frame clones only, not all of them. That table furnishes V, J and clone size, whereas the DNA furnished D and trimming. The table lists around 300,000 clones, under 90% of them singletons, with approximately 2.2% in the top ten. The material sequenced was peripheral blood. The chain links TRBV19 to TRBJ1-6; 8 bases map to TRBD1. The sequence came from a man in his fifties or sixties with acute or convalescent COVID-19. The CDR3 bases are TGTGCCAGTAGTATAGTCACCGGACAGGGTGTTTATAGCTATAATTCACCCCTCCACTTT. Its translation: CASSIVTGQGVYSYNSPLHF.